Shown below are 15 T cell receptor beta chains from a single sample sequenced in a study of Graves' ophthalmopathy and Graves' hyperthyroidism. Amplified material comprised TCR beta CDR3 regions derived from RNA transcripts. In the first round, RT-PCR was carried out with HTBI primers, and a multiplex PCR formed the second round. TCRdb ran MiXCR on the multiplex PCR reads and lists one entry per CDR3 protein. The sample contains 650,000 to 900,000 distinct CDR3 sequences, roughly two fifths of which appear only once. Sequencing used peripheral blood. The receptors originated from an adult man with Graves' ophthalmopathy.

The genes are TRBV11-2 and TRBJ1-5; D is uncertain. V was cut by 3 bases and J by 0 bases, with 9 bases left in between. CDR3 length equals 15 residues. Germline loops: CDR1 SGHAT, CDR2 FQNNGV. CDR3 bases: TGTGCCAGCAGCTTTCCCGGCGGTAGCAATCAGCCCCAGCATTTT. Its translation is CASSFPGGSNQPQHF.

This clonotype was recorded a few times. The germline gene is not matched at one end of the junction; a read error may be the cause. The DNA for the CDR3 is TGTGCCAGCGGGCAGGGGTTCAACTATGGCTACACCTTC. Amino acids: CASGQGFNYGYTF. The rearrangement joins TRBV10-2 to TRBJ1-2, with a weak D call TRBD1 (6 bases). Germline values: CDR1 WSHSY, CDR2 SAAADI. The CDR3 loop spans 13 amino acids.

J is TRBJ1-3 and V is TRBV7-2, with TRBD1 matching 12 bases. Germline V gene data show CDR1 as SGHTA and CDR2 as FQGNSA. This CDR3 is built from 17 residues. Trimming took 2 bases from V and 4 from J; bases not matched to a gene: 6. The CDR3 spells CASSLRGQGAAGNTIYF. The CDR3 region has the DNA TGTGCCAGCAGCTTACGGGGACAGGGGGCGGCAGGAAACACCATATATTTT.

This clonotype was counted many times. The chain combines TRBV7-3 with TRBJ1-2; D not resolved. The V gene's germline CDR1 is SGHTA and CDR2 FQGTGA. Deletions cut 5 bases from V and 1 base from J, with 14 bases between. This CDR3 is 15 amino acids long. The DNA of the CDR3 is TGTGCCAGCAGCCCGACCGGCGCGGGTAACTATGGCTACACCTTC. Translation: CASSPTGAGNYGYTF.

This clonotype appeared many times. This sequence joins TRBV12-3 or TRBV12-4 and TRBJ1-2; D not resolved. The V and J ends lost 5 bases and 4 bases respectively, with 11 bases between them. The CDR3 is 13 amino acids. CDR3 coding DNA: TGTGCCAGCAGTAAATGGACGGTCTATGGCTACACCTTC. Translated: CASSKWTVYGYTF.

V and J are TRBV7-9 and TRBJ2-5, with 7 positions matching TRBD2. Looked up from germline, CDR1 is SEHNR and CDR2 is FQNEAQ (reference sequence). Trimming cost V 3 bases and J 4 bases; bases outside gene matches: 5. The CDR3 has 14 residues. This chain's CDR3 is CASSFSGGGETQYF. The DNA of the CDR3 is TGTGCCAGCAGCTTCTCGGGGGGAGGAGAGACCCAGTACTTC.

This clonotype has only a few counts. V is TRBV19 and J is TRBJ2-2, with D maybe TRBD2 (5 bases). The germline V and J ends were trimmed by 3 bases and 3 bases, with 11 bases remaining between them. There are 15 residues in the CDR3. Germline V gene data show CDR1 as LNHDA and CDR2 as SQIVND (reference sequence). CDR3 sequence: CASSIGRGHTGELFF. The DNA of the CDR3 is TGTGCCAGTAGTATTGGCCGAGGGCACACCGGGGAGCTGTTTTTT.

This clonotype has at least ten counts. The rearrangement uses TRBV29-1 and TRBJ1-1, with unresolved D. The V end was cut by 1 base, the J end by 8 bases, with 11 bases between. Germline V gene sequence: CDR1 SQVTM, CDR2 ANQGSEA. This CDR3 comprises 12 residues. The CDR3 loop is CSVEVRTSEAFF. DNA of the CDR3: TGCAGCGTTGAAGTCCGGACCAGCGAAGCTTTCTTT.

This clonotype has just a few counts. The chain carries TRBV7-9 and TRBJ1-1, with D tentatively TRBD1 (5 bases). The length of the CDR3 is 12 residues. V lost 6 bases and J 6 bases, leaving 11 bases between the germline ends. The V gene's germline CDR1 is SEHNR and CDR2 FQNEAQ (reference sequence). The CDR3 sequence is CASSPWGAEAFF. In DNA, the CDR3 is TGTGCCAGCAGTCCCTGGGGGGCTGAAGCTTTCTTT.

In the case of this clonotype: A junction boundary mismatches the germline segment, possibly from a read error. The chain combines TRBV10-3 with TRBJ2-7, with TRBD2 matching 11 bases. This CDR3 contains 14 residues. Germline CDR1 is ENHRY and CDR2 is SYGVKD. This CDR3 is CATSRLAGLYEQYF. The DNA of the CDR3 is TGTGCCACCAGTAGACTAGCGGGACTCTACGAGCAGTACTTC.

CDR3 sequence reads: CASSLDQGADNVLTF. CDR3 bases: TGTGCCAGCAGCTTGGATCAGGGGGCGGACAACGTCCTGACTTTC. This chain links TRBV5-6 with TRBJ2-6; 8 nucleotides agree with TRBD1. Trimming at V came to 0 bases and at J to 9 bases, leaving 5 bases not matched to a gene. The CDR3 sequence is 15 residues long. Germline V gives CDR1 SGHDT, CDR2 YYEEEE.

As to this clonotype: An end of the junction differs from the germline gene, which may be a read error. This rearrangement joins TRBV12-3 or TRBV12-4 to TRBJ1-3; no clear D gene. The CDR3 consists of 12 residues. This CDR3 is CATTVSGNAIYF. Written as DNA, the CDR3 is TGTGCTACTACGGTCTCTGGAAACGCCATATATTTT.

This clonotype has a count of ten or more. V usage is TRBV7-8 and J usage is TRBJ1-5, with D tentatively TRBD1 (6 bases). The CDR3 extends over 16 amino acids. Trimming cost V 5 bases and J 0 bases, with 14 bases left between them. Germline-derived CDR1 and CDR2 are SGHVS and FQNEAQ. The CDR3 nucleotides read TGTGCCAGCAGCCCCCGGGGGGCTGATAGCAATCAGCCCCAGCATTTT. Translation: CASSPRGADSNQPQHF.

Written as DNA, the CDR3 is TGTGCCAGCAGCCAAGATGTGGCAGGTGAAGCTTTCTTT. Amino acids: CASSQDVAGEAFF. J is TRBJ1-1 and V is TRBV9; D unclear. Germline CDR1 and CDR2: SGDLS and YYNGEE. This CDR3 region has 13 residues. Trimming stripped 4 bases from V and 7 bases from J, with 14 bases between.

Regarding this clonotype: It is likely a read error, because the conserved phenylalanine at the end of the CDR3 is missing. V and J are TRBV13 and TRBJ1-5; no clear D gene. The V end was cut by 6 bases, the J end by 7 bases, with 10 bases between. The germline V gene has CDR1 PRHDT and CDR2 FYEKMQ (reference sequence). The CDR3 is made up of 12 amino acids. Here the CDR3 reads CASRNGGQPQHL. As DNA, the CDR3 is TGTGCCAGCAGGAACGGCGGGCAGCCCCAGCATTTA.